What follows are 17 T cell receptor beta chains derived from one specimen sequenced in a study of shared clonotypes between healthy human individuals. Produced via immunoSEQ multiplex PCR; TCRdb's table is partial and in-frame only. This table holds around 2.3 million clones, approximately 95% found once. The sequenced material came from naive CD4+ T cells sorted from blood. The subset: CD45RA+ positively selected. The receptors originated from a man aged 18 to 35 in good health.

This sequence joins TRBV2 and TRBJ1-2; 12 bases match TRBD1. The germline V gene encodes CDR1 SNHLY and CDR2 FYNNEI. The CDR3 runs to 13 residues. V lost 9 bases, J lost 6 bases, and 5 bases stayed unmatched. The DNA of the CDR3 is TGTGCCAGATCCGGGACAGGGGGCGATGGCTACACCTTC. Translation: CARSGTGGDGYTF.

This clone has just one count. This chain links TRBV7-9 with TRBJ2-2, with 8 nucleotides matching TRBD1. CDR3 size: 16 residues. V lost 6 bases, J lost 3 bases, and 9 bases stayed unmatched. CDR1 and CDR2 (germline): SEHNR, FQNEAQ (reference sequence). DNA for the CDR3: TGTGCCAGCAGACCGAGTGGGACAGGCTACACCGGGGAGCTGTTTTTT. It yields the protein CASRPSGTGYTGELFF. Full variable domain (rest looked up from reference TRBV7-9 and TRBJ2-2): DTGVSQNPRHKITKRGQNVTFRCDPISEHNRLYWYRQTLGQGPEFLTYFQNEAQLEKSRLLSDRFSAERPKGSFSTLEIQRTEQGDSAMYLCASRPSGTGYTGELFFGEGSRLTVL.

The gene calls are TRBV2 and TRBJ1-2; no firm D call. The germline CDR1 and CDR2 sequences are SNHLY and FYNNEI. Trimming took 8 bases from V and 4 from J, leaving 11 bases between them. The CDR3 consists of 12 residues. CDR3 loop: CASVGGFYGYTF. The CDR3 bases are TGTGCCAGCGTAGGAGGCTTCTATGGCTACACCTTC.

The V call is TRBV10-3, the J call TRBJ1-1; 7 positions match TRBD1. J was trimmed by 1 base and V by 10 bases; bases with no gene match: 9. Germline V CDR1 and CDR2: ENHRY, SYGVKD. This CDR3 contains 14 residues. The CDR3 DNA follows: TGTGCCACGATACAGGGGACGGCGAACACTGAAGCTTTCTTT. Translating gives CATIQGTANTEAFF.

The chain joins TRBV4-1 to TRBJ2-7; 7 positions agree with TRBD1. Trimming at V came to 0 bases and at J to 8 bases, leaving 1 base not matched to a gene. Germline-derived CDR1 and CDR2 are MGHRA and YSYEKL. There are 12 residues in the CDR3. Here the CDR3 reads CASSQERGQQYF. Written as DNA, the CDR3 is TGCGCCAGCAGCCAAGAAAGGGGGCAGCAGTACTTC.

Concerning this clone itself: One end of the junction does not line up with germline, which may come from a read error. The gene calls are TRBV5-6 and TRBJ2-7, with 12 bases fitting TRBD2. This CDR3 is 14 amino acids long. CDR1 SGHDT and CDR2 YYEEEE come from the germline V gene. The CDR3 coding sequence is TGTGCCAGCAGCTTGGGACTAGCGGGGGCCCCCGGGTCCTTC. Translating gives CASSLGLAGAPGSF.

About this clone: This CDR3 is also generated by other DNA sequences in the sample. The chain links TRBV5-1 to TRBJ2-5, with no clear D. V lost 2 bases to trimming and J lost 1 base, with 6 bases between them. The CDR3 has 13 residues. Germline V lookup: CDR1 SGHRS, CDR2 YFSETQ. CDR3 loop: CASSFGSQETQYF. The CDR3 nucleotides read TGCGCCAGCAGCTTTGGCAGCCAAGAGACCCAGTACTTC.

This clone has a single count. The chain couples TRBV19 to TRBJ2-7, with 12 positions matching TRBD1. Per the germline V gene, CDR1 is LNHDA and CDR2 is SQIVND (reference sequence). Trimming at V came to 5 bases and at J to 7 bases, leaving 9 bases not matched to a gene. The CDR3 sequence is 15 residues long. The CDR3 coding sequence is TGTGCCAGTAGTCCCCTGGGACAGGGGGCAGGTGAGCAGTACTTC. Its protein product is CASSPLGQGAGEQYF.

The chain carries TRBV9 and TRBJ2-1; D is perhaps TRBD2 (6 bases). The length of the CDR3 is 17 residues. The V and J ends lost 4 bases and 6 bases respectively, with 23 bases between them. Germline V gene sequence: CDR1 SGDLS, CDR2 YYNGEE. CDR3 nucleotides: TGTGCCAGCAGCTCCTTTAAAAGGGGACTGGGGGGCAATGAGCAGTTCTTC. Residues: CASSSFKRGLGGNEQFF.

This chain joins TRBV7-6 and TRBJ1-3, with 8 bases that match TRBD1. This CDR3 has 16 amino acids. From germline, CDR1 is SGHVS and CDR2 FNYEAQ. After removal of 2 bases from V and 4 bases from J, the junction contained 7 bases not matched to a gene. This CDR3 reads CASSLMAGGTGNTIYF. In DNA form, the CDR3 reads TGTGCCAGCAGCTTAATGGCAGGGGGCACAGGAAACACCATATATTTT.

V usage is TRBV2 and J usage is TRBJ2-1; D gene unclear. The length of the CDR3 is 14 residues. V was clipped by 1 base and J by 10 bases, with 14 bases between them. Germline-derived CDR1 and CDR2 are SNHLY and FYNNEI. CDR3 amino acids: CASSEENGPLEQFF. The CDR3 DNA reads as TGTGCCAGCAGTGAAGAAAATGGACCATTAGAGCAGTTCTTC.

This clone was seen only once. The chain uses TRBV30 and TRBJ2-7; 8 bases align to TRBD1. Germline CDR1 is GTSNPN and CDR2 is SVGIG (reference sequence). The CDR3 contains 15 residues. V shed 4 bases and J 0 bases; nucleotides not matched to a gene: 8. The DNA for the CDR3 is TGTGCCTGGAACTTTGGGGACAGGAACTCCTACGAGCAGTACTTC. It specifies CAWNFGDRNSYEQYF.

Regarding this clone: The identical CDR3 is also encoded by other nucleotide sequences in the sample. CDR3 nucleotide sequence: TGTGCCAGCAGTTACGGGGGACAGGGGAGGAACGAGCAGTACTTC. This sequence encodes CASSYGGQGRNEQYF. This rearrangement joins TRBV6-5 to TRBJ2-7; 10 nucleotides line up with TRBD1. The germline V gene encodes CDR1 MNHEY and CDR2 SVGAGI. The length of the CDR3 is 15 residues. The junction had 6 bases not matched to a gene; V was cut back by 2 bases and J by 5 bases.

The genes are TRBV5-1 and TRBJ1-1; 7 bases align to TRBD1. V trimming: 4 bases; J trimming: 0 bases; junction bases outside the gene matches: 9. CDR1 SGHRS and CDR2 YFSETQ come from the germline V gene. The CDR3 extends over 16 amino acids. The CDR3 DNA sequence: TGCGCCAGCAGCCCTGGGACAGCACCTATGAACACTGAAGCTTTCTTT. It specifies CASSPGTAPMNTEAFF.

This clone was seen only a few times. In nucleotides, the CDR3 is TGCGCCAGCAGCCATTCCTTTACCGGGGAGCTGTTTTTT. This sequence encodes CASSHSFTGELFF. This rearrangement joins TRBV4-1 to TRBJ2-2; D gene uncertain. The CDR3 has 13 amino acids. Per germline, CDR1 MGHRA and CDR2 YSYEKL. Trimming stripped 3 bases from V and 5 bases from J, with 7 bases between.

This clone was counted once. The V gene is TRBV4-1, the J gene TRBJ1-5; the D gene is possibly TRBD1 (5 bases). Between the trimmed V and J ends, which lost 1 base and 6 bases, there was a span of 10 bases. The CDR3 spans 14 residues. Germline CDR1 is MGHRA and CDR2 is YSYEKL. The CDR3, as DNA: TGCGCCAGCAGCCAAGTTGGGGCCGTTCAGCCCCAGCATTTT. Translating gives CASSQVGAVQPQHF.

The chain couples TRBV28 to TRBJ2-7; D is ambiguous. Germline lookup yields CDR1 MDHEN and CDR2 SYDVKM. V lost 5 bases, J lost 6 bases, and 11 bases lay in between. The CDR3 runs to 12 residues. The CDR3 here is CASSPSTPEQYF. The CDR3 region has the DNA TGTGCCAGCAGTCCCTCAACTCCCGAGCAGTACTTC.